This record looks at one TCR beta chain sequence and its context. The CDR3 sequence is 15 residues long. CDR1 MNHEY and CDR2 SVGAGI come from the germline V gene. With V trimmed by 4 bases and J by 6 bases, 2 bases remained unmatched. The data belong to a study of cytomegalovirus exposure and HLA in healthy donors. Primers included in the PCR were 60 Vbeta and 13 Jbeta primers. TCRdb keeps only in-frame clones here, not all; method: immunoSEQ multiplex PCR. The sample includes 250,000 or so clones, about 84% seen only once; the top ten take 1.3%. The rearrangement joins TRBV6-5 to TRBJ2-1; 14 nucleotides align to TRBD2. The sequencing input was PBMCs. This sequence was found in a human donor in good health. CDR3 protein: CASSSGTSGSNEQFF. In DNA, the CDR3 is TGTGCCAGCAGTTCAGGGACTAGCGGGAGCAATGAGCAGTTCTTC.